This paragraph reports one TCR beta chain. There are 16 residues in the CDR3. The J segment lost 1 base and the V segment lost 1 base, leaving 5 bases of the junction unmatched. In germline, CDR1 is MNHNS, CDR2 SASEGT. The PCR made use of 60 Vbeta and 13 Jbeta primers. Generated by immunoSEQ multiplex PCR, the TCRdb table keeps only in-frame clones and is missing some. The sample yields roughly 130,000 clones, roughly 80% seen once. The data originate from a study of cytomegalovirus exposure and HLA in healthy donors. In the study overall: Early on, a data release was issued that held approximately 78 million unique TCRs from HLA-typed donors. Most donors, roughly 82% of over 350 genotyped, fell in the Caucasian-associated ancestry cluster.

This TCR was recovered from a female donor in good health and CMV-seronegative. Sample: PBMCs. The V gene is TRBV6-1, the J gene TRBJ2-7, with 9 positions matching TRBD1. CDR3 sequence: CASSEVAGQGSYEQYF. The CDR3 region has the DNA TGTGCCAGCAGTGAAGTGGCGGGACAGGGTTCCTACGAGCAGTACTTC.